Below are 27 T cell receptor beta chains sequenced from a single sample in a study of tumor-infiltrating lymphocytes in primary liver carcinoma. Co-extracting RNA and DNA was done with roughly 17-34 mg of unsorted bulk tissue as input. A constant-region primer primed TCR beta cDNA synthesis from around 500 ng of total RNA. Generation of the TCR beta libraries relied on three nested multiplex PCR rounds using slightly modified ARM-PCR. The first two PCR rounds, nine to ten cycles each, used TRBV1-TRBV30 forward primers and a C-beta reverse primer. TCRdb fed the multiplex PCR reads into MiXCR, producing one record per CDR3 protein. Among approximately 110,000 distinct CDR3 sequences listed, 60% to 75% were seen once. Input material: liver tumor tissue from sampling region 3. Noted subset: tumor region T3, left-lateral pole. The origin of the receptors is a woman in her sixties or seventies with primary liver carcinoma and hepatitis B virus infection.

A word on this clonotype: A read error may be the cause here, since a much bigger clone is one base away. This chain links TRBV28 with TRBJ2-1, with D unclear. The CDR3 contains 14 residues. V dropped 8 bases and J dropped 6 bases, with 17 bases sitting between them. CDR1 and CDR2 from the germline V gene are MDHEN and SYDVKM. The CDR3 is CASHTPGRFNEQFF. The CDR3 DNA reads TGTGCCAGCCATACCCCTGGGCGGTTCAATGAGCAGTTCTTC. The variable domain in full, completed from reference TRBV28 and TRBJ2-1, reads DVKVTQSSRYLVKRTGEKVFLECVQDMDHENMFWYRQDPGLGLRLIYFSYDVKMKEKGDIPEGYSVSREKKERFSLILESASTNQTSMYLCASHTPGRFNEQFFGPGTRLTVL.

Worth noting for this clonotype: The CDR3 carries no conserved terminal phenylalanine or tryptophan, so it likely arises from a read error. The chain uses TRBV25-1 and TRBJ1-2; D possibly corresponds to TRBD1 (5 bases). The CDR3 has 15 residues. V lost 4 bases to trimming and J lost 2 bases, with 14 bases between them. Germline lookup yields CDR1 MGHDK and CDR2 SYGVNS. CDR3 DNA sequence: TGTGCCAGCAGTGGCCAGGGTGGGAGAAACTATGGCTACACCTAC. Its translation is CASSGQGGRNYGYTY.

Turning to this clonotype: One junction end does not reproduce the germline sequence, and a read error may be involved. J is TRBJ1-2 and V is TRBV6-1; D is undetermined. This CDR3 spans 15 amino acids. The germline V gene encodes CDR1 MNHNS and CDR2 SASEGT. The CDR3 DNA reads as TGTGCCAGCCGTGAAGCGTGGGGATTCCACTATGCCTACACCTTC. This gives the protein CASREAWGFHYAYTF.

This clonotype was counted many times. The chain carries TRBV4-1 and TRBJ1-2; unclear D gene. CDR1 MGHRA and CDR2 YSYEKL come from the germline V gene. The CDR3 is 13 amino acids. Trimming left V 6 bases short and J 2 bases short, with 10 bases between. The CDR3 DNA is TGCGCCAGCAGGGGAGCAGGCAACTATGGCTACACCTTC. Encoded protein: CASRGAGNYGYTF.

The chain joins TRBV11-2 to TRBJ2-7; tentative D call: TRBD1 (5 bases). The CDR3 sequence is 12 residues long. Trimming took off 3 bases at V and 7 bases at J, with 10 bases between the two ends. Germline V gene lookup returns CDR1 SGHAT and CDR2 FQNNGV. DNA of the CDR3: TGTGCCAGCAGCTTGGGGCTGAGAGAGCAGTACTTC. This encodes CASSLGLREQYF.

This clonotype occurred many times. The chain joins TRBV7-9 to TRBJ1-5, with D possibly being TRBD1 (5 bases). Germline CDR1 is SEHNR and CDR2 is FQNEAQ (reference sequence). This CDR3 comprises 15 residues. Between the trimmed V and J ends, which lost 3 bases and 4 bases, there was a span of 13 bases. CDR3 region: CASSLGGLGNQPQHF. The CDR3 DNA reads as TGTGCCAGCAGCTTGGGGGGTCTGGGAAATCAGCCCCAGCATTTT.

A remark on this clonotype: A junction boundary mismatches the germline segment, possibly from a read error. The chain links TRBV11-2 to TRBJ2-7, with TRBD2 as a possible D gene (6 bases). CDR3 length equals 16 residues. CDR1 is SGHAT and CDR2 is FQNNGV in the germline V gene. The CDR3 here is CASSLGLGDSTYDQYF. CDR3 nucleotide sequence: TGTGCCAGCAGCTTAGGTCTCGGGGACTCCACCTACGACCAGTACTTC. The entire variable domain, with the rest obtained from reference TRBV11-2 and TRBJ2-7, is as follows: EAGVAQSPRYKIIEKRQSVAFWCNPISGHATLYWYQQILGQGPKLLIQFQNNGVVDDSQLPKDRFSAERLKGVDSTLKIQPAKLEDSAVYLCASSLGLGDSTYDQYFGPGTRLTVT.

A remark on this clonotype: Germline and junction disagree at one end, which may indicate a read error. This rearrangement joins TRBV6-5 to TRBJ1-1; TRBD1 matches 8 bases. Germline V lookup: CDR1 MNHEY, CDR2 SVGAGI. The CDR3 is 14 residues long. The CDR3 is CASSMDRVNTEAFF. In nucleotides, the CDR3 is TGTGCCAGCAGTATGGACAGGGTGAACACCGAAGCTTTCTTT.

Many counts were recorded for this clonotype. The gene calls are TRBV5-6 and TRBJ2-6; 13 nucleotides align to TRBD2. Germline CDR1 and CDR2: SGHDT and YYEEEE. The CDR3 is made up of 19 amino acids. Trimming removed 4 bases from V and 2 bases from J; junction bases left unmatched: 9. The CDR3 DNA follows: TGTGCCAGCAGCGGACTGGGACTAGCGGGAACGGCTGGGGCCAACGTCCTGACTTTC. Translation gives CASSGLGLAGTAGANVLTF.

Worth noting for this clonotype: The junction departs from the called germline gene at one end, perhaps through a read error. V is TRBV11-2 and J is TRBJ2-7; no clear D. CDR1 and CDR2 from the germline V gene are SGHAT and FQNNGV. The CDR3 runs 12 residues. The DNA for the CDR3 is TGTGCCATCAGCCGCGAATCCTACGAGCGGTACTTC. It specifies CAISRESYERYF.

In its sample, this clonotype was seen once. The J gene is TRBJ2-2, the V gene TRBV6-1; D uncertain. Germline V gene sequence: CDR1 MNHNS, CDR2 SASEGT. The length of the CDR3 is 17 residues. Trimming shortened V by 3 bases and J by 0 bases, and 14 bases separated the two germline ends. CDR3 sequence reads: CASSELTHVTNTGELFF. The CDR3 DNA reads TGTGCCAGCAGTGAGTTGACTCATGTAACGAACACCGGGGAGCTGTTTTTT.

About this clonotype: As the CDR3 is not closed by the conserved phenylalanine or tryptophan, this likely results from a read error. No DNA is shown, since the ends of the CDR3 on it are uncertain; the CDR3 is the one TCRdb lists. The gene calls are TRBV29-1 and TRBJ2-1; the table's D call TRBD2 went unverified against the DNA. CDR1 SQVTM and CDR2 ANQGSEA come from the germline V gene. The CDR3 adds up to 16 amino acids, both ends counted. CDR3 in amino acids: CSVEGTSGRAVSEHFL.

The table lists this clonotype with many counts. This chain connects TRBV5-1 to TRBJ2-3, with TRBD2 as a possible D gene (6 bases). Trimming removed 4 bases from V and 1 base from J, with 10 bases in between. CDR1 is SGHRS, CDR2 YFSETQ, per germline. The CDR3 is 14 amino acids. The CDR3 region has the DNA TGCGCCAGCAGCCCGGCGGGGCGCACAGATACGCAGTATTTT. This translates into CASSPAGRTDTQYF.

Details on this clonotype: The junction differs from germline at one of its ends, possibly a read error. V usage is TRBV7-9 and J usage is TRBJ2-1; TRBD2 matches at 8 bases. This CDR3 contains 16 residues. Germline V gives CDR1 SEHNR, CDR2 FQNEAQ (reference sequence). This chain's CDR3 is CDSSRTMGLVLGEQFF. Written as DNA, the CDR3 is TGTGACAGCAGCCGCACAATGGGACTAGTACTGGGTGAGCAGTTCTTC.

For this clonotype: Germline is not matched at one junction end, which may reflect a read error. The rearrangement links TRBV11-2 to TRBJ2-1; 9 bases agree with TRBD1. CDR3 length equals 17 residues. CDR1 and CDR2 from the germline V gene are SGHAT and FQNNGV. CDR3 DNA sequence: TGTGTCGGCAGCTTAACCCACGGACAGGGGTACAGGGGTGAGGAGTTCTTC. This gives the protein CVGSLTHGQGYRGEEFF.

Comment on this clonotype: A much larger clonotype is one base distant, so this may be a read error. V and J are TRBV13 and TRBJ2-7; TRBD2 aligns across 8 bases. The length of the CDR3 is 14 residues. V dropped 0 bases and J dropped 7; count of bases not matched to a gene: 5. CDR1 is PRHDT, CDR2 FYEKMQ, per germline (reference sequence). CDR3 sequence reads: CASSLGLAEREQYF. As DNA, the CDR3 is TGTGCCAGCAGCTTAGGACTAGCGGAACGGGAGCAGTACTTC.

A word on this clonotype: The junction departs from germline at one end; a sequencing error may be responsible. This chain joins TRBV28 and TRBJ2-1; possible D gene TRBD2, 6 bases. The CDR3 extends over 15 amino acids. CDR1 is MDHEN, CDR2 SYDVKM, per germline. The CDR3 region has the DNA TGTGCCAGCACCGCAGGGACTGAGCTCTACAATAAGCAGTTCTTC. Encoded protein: CASTAGTELYNKQFF.

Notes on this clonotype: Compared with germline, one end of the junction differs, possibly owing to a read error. The DNA of the CDR3 is TGTGCCAGCAAGGTCTATAGGGGAATCTCACCCCTCAACTTT. Translated, it gives CASKVYRGISPLNF. The chain couples TRBV28 to TRBJ1-6; possibly TRBD1 for D (5 bases). This CDR3 contains 14 residues. The V gene's germline CDR1 is MDHEN and CDR2 SYDVKM.

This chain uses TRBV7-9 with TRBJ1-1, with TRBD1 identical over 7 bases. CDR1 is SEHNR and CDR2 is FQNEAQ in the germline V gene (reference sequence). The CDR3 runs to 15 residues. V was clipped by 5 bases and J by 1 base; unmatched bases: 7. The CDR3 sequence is CASSQRGQTNTEAFF. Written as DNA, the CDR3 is TGTGCCAGCAGCCAACGGGGACAGACGAACACTGAAGCTTTCTTT.

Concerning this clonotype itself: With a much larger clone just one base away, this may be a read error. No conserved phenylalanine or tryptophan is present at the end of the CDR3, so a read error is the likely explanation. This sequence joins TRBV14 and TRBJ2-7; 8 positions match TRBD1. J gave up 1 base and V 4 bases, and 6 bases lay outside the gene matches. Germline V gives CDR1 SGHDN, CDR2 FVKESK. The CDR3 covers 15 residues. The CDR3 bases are TGTGCCAGCAGCCGAGGACAGGGCGGATCCTACGAGCAGTACTTA. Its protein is CASSRGQGGSYEQYL.

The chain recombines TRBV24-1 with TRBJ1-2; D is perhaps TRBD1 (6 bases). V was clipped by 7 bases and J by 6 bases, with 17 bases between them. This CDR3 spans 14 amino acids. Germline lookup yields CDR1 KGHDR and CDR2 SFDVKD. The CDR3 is CATRGTGSFNGYTF. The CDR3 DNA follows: TGTGCCACCAGGGGTACAGGGTCTTTTAATGGCTACACCTTC.

The CDR3 protein is CASSFTDANTEAFF. The CDR3 coding sequence is TGCGCCAGCAGCTTTACGGACGCAAACACTGAAGCTTTCTTT. The J gene is TRBJ1-1, the V gene TRBV5-1; no clear D gene. The CDR3 totals 14 residues. The germline CDR1 and CDR2 sequences are SGHRS and YFSETQ. The ends were cut back, 2 bases at V and 2 bases at J, with 10 bases in the middle.

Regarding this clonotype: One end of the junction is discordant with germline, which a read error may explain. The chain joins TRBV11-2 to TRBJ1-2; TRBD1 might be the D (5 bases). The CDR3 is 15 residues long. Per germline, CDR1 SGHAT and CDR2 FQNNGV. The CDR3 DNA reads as TGTGCCAACAGCTTAGATGGGGCCAGTGGCAGTGGCTACACCTTC. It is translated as CANSLDGASGSGYTF. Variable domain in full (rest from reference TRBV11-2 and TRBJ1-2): EAGVAQSPRYKIIEKRQSVAFWCNPISGHATLYWYQQILGQGPKLLIQFQNNGVVDDSQLPKDRFSAERLKGVDSTLKIQPAKLEDSAVYLCANSLDGASGSGYTFGSGTRLTVV.

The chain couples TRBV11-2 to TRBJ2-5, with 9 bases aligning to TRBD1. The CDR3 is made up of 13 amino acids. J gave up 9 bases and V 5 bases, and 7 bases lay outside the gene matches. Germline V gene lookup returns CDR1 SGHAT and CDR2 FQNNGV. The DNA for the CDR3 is TGTGCCAGCAGCGCGGGGACAGGGCTGGCCCAGTACTTC. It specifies CASSAGTGLAQYF.

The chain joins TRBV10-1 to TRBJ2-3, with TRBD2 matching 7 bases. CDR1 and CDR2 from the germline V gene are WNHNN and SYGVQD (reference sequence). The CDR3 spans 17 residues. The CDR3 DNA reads TGCGGCTGCAGTGAAGAAAGTGCGGGAGCCCTCACGAATACGCAGTATTTT. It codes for CGCSEESAGALTNTQYF.

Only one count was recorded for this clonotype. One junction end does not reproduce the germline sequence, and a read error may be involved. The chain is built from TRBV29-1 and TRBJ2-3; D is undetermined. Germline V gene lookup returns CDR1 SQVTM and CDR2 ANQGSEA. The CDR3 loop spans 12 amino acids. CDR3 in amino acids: CSVGRSTDTHFF. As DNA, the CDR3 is TGCAGCGTTGGAAGGAGCACAGATACGCATTTTTTT.

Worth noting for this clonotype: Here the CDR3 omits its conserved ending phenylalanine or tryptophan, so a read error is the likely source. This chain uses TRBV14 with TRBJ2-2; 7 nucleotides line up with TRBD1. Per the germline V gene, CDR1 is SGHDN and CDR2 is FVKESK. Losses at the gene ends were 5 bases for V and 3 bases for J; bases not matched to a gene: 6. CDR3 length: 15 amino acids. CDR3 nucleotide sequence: TGTGCCAGCAGCATACAGGGGTTTGACACCGGGGAGCTGTTTTCT. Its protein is CASSIQGFDTGELFS.